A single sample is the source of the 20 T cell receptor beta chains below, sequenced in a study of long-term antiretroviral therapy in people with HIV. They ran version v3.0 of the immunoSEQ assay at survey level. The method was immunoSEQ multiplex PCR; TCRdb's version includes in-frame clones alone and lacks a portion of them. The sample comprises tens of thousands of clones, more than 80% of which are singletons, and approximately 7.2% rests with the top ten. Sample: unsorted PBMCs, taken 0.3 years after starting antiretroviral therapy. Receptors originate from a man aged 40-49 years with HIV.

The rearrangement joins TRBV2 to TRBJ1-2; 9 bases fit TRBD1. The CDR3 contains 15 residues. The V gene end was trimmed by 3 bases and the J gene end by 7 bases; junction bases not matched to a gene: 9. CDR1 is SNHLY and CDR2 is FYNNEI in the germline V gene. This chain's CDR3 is CASSDEGDRDGGYTF. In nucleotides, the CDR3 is TGTGCCAGCAGTGATGAAGGGGACAGGGACGGTGGCTACACCTTC.

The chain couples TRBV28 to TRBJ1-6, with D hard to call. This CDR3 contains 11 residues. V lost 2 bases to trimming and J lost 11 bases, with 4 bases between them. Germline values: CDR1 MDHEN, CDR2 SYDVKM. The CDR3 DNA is TGTGCCAGCAGTTTAAGCACACCCCTCCACTTT. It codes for CASSLSTPLHF.

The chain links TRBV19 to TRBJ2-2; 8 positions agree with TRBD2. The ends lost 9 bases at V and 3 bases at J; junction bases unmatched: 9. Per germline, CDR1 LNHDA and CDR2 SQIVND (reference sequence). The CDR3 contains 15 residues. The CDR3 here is CASRLSLADTGELFF. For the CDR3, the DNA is TGTGCCAGCCGCTTATCACTAGCGGACACCGGGGAGCTGTTTTTT.

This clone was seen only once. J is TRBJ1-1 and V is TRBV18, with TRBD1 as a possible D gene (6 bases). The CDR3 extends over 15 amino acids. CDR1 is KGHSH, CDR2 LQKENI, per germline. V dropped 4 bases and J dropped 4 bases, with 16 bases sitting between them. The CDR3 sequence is CASSLLQGLGTEAFF. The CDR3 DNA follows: TGTGCCAGCTCACTCTTACAGGGCTTGGGCACTGAAGCTTTCTTT.

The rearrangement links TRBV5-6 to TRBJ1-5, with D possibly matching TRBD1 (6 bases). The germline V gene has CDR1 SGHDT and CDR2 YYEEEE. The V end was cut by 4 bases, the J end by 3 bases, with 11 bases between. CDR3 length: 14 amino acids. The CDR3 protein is CASSRGAVNQPQHF. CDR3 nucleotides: TGTGCCAGCAGCCGGGGGGCAGTCAATCAGCCCCAGCATTTT.

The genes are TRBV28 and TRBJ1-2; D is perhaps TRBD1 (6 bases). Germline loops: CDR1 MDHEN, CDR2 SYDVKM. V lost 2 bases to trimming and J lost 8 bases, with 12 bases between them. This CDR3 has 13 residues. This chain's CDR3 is CASSLRGAGGYTF. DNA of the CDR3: TGTGCCAGCAGTTTACGGGGGGCCGGGGGCTACACCTTC.

The CDR3 nucleotides are TGTGCCAGCAGCTCGCCGGGACTAGCGGCCGGGGAGCTGTTTTTT. Translating gives CASSSPGLAAGELFF. The chain joins TRBV9 to TRBJ2-2; 11 bases agree with TRBD2. CDR1 and CDR2 from the germline V gene are SGDLS and YYNGEE. There are 15 residues in the CDR3. The V and J ends lost 4 bases and 6 bases, in that order; junction bases with no gene match: 5.

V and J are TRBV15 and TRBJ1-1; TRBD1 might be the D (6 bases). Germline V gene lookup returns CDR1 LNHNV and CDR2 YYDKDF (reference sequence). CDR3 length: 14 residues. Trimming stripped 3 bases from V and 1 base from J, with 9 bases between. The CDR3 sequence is CATSSGQQNTEAFF. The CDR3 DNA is TGTGCCACCAGCAGTGGACAGCAGAACACTGAAGCTTTCTTT.

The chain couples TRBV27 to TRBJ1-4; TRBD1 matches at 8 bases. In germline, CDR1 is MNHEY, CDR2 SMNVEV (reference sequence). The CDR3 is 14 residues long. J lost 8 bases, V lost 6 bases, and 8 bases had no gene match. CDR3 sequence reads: CASSLAGGWEKLFF. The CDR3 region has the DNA TGTGCCAGCAGCCTCGCAGGGGGCTGGGAAAAACTGTTTTTT.

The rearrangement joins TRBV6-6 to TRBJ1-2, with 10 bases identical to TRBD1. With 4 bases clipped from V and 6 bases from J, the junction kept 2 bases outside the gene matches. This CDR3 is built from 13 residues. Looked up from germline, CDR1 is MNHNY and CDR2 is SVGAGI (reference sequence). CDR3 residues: CASSFGQGDGYTF. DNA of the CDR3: TGTGCCAGCAGTTTCGGACAGGGGGATGGCTACACCTTC.

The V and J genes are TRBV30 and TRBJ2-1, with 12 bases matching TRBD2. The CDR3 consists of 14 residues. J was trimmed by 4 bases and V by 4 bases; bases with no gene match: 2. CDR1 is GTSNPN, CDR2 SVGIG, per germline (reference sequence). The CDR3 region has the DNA TGTGCCTGGACTAGCGGGAGGGGATACAATGAGCAGTTCTTC. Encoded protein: CAWTSGRGYNEQFF.

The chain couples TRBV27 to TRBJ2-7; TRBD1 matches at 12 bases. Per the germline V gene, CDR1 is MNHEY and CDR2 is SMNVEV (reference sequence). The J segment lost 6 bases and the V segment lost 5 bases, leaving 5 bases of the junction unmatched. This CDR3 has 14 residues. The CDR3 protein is CASSAGTGGIEQYF. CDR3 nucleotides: TGTGCCAGCAGTGCCGGGACAGGGGGCATCGAGCAGTACTTC.

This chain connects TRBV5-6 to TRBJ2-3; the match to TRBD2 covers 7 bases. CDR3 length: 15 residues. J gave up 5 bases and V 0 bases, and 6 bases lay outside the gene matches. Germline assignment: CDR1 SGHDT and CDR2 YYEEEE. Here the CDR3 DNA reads TGTGCCAGCAGCTTGGTGCGCGGGAGTCGAGATACGCAGTATTTT. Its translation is CASSLVRGSRDTQYF.

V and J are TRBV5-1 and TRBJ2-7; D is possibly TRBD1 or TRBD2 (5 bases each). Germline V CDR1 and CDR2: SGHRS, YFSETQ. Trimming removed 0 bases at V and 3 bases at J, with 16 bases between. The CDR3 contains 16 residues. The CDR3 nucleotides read TGCGCCAGCAGCTTGGCCCCCGGGACGGGGCTCTACGAGCAGTACTTC. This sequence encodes CASSLAPGTGLYEQYF.

CDR3 nucleotide sequence: TGTGCCAGCAGTTCTACAGGGGGCCCTGGAAACACCATATATTTT. Translating gives CASSSTGGPGNTIYF. The chain employs TRBV28 and TRBJ1-3, with 9 bases that match TRBD1. Germline values: CDR1 MDHEN, CDR2 SYDVKM. With V trimmed by 4 bases and J by 2 bases, 3 bases remained unmatched. The CDR3 is made up of 15 amino acids.

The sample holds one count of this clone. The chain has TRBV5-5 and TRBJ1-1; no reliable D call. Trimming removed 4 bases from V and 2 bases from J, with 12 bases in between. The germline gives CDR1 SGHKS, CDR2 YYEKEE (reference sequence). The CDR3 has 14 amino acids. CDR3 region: CASSQSRSNTEAFF. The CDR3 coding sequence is TGTGCCAGCAGCCAGAGCCGGAGCAACACTGAAGCTTTCTTT.

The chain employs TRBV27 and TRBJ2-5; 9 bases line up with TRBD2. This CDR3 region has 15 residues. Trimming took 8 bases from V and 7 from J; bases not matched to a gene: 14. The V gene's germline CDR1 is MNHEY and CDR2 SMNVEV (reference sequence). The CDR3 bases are TGTGCCAGCTCTGGGGACGGGAGAGCGGGGGGGACCCAGTACTTC. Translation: CASSGDGRAGGTQYF.

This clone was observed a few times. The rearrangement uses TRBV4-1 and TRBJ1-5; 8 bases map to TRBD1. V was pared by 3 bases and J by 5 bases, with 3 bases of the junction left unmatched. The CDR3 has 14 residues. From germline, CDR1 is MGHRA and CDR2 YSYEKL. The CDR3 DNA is TGCGCCAGCAGCCAGGACAGGGAAGATCAGCCCCAGCATTTT. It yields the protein CASSQDREDQPQHF.

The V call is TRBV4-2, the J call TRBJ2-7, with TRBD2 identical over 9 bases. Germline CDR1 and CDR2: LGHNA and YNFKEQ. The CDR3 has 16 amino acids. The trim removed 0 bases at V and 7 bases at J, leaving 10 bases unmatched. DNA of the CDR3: TGTGCCAGCAGCCAAGATTGGGGACTAGCTGGGGGGGAGCAGTACTTC. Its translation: CASSQDWGLAGGEQYF.

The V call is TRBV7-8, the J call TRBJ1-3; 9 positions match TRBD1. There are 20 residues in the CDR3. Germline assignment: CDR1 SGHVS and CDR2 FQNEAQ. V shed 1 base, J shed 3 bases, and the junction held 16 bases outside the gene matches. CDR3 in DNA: TGTGCCAGCAGCTTAGTGGCGGGAACAGGGGGCTATCTCCTTGGAAACACCATATATTTT. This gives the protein CASSLVAGTGGYLLGNTIYF.